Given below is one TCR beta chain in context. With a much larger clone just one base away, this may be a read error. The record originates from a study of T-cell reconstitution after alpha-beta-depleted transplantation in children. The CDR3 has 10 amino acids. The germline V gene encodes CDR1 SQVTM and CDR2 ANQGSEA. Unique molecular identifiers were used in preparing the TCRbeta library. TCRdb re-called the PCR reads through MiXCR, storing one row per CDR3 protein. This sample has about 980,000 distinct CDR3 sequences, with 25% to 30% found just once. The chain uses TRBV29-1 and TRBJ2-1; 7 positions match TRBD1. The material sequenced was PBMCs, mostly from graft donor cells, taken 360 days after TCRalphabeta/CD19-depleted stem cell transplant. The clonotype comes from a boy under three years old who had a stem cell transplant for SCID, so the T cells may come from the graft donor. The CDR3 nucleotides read TGCAGCGTCAGGGGGAATGAGCATTTCTTC. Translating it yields CSVRGNEHFF.